The 16 T cell receptor beta chains below come from one sample, sequenced in a study of CD8 T cells in ankylosing spondylitis. MiXCR was run by TCRdb on the 5' RACE reads, yielding one entry per CDR3 protein. The table records 200,000 or so distinct CDR3 sequences, over 15% of them present only once. The specimen sequenced was blood, either unsorted or a sorted T cell fraction (not recorded which). Receptors originate from a male donor aged 5-29 years with ankylosing spondylitis or in good health (not recorded which).

This clonotype was counted only a few times. V gene TRBV28 combines with J gene TRBJ2-1, with TRBD1 as a possible D gene (5 bases). The CDR3 extends over 13 amino acids. Germline V gene lookup returns CDR1 MDHEN and CDR2 SYDVKM. V was trimmed by 7 bases and J by 6 bases, leaving 13 bases between them. This CDR3 is CASIRGRGNEQFF. The DNA for the CDR3 is TGTGCCAGCATAAGGGGCCGAGGCAATGAGCAGTTCTTC.

The chain uses TRBV11-3 and TRBJ1-1; D might be TRBD1 (6 bases). V was trimmed by 0 bases and J by 0 bases, leaving 11 bases between them. Germline V gene lookup returns CDR1 SGHNT and CDR2 YENEEA. This CDR3 contains 16 residues. The CDR3 DNA reads as TGTGCCAGCAGCTTAGATCCCGGGGGCGTGAACACTGAAGCTTTCTTT. This encodes CASSLDPGGVNTEAFF.

A single count supports this clonotype. This chain links TRBV7-9 with TRBJ2-1; TRBD2 aligns across 13 bases. Losses at the gene ends were 1 base for V and 9 bases for J; bases not matched to a gene: 6. The CDR3 is 16 amino acids. Germline CDR1 reads SEHNR; CDR2 reads FQNEAQ (reference sequence). CDR3 DNA sequence: TGTGCCAGCAGCTTAGGGACTAGCGGGAGATTCGGTGAGCAGTTCTTC. Encoded protein: CASSLGTSGRFGEQFF.

Many counts were recorded for this clonotype. The chain carries TRBV7-9 and TRBJ2-1; a weak D match, TRBD2 (5 bases). Germline V CDR1 and CDR2: SEHNR, FQNEAQ (reference sequence). This CDR3 is built from 13 residues. V shed 4 bases and J shed 8 bases, with 12 bases lying between them. CDR3: CASSSPAGDEQFF. In DNA form, the CDR3 reads TGTGCCAGCAGCTCCCCGGCCGGGGATGAGCAGTTCTTC.

This clonotype was seen repeatedly, ten times or more. This chain uses TRBV5-1 with TRBJ2-5; possible D gene TRBD2, 5 bases. CDR3 length: 16 residues. CDR1 and CDR2 from the germline V gene are SGHRS and YFSETQ. V lost 2 bases to trimming and J lost 0 bases, with 14 bases between them. In DNA, the CDR3 is TGCGCCAGCAGCTTACCGATAGCGATCAACCAAGAGACCCAGTACTTC. As protein: CASSLPIAINQETQYF.

This clonotype was seen repeatedly, ten times or more. The chain combines TRBV27 with TRBJ2-1; 11 bases are a match to TRBD1. Trimming took 3 bases from V and 6 from J; bases not matched to a gene: 4. This CDR3 spans 15 amino acids. The germline V gene encodes CDR1 MNHEY and CDR2 SMNVEV (reference sequence). This CDR3 reads CASSFQGQGANEQFF. The CDR3 DNA reads as TGTGCCAGCAGTTTTCAAGGACAGGGGGCCAATGAGCAGTTCTTC.

The rearrangement links TRBV12-3 or TRBV12-4 to TRBJ1-2; the D is unclear. V was cut by 10 bases and J by 1 base, with 10 bases left in between. The CDR3 sequence is 12 residues long. The CDR3 loop is CATSRNNYGYTF. The CDR3 DNA follows: TGTGCCACCTCAAGGAATAACTATGGCTACACCTTC.

This clonotype was recorded a few times. This chain connects TRBV27 to TRBJ2-7, with 10 bases identical to TRBD2. The CDR3 loop spans 18 amino acids. CDR1 and CDR2 from the germline V gene are MNHEY and SMNVEV (reference sequence). Trimming cost V 8 bases and J 3 bases; bases outside gene matches: 19. The CDR3 DNA follows: TGTGCCAGCGGGACCGGGACTAGCGCGATAAGGGGGGTCTACGAGCAGTACTTC. It specifies CASGTGTSAIRGVYEQYF.

This clonotype was observed at least ten times. V and J are TRBV24-1 and TRBJ2-1, with a weak D call TRBD2 (5 bases). The length of the CDR3 is 15 residues. From germline, CDR1 is KGHDR and CDR2 SFDVKD. Trimming removed 3 bases from V and 7 bases from J, with 15 bases in between. The CDR3 loop reads CATSDPLVPGNEQFF. The CDR3 DNA reads TGTGCCACCAGTGATCCTCTGGTCCCGGGGAATGAGCAGTTCTTC.

This clonotype was detected ten times or more. The chain uses TRBV5-1 and TRBJ2-7; 8 bases map to TRBD1. V lost 1 base and J lost 2; bases outside the gene matches: 2. CDR3 length: 14 amino acids. From germline, CDR1 is SGHRS and CDR2 YFSETQ. The CDR3 is CASSLTTGAYEQYV. Written as DNA, the CDR3 is TGCGCCAGCAGCTTGACGACAGGGGCCTACGAGCAGTACGTC.

The genes are TRBV4-1 and TRBJ2-2; D remains ambiguous. Trimming pared 0 bases from V and 2 bases from J, leaving 4 bases between. CDR3 size: 14 residues. Germline values: CDR1 MGHRA, CDR2 YSYEKL. This CDR3 reads CASSQERNTGELFF. The CDR3 nucleotides read TGCGCCAGCAGCCAAGAGCGTAACACCGGGGAGCTGTTTTTT.

The chain joins TRBV6-5 to TRBJ2-1; 8 nucleotides agree with TRBD1. This CDR3 spans 15 amino acids. Germline V CDR1 and CDR2: MNHEY, SVGAGI. After removal of 0 bases from V and 5 bases from J, the junction contained 3 bases not matched to a gene. The CDR3 DNA sequence: TGTGCCAGCAGTTACTCTGGACAGGGCAACAATGAGCAGTTCTTC. This sequence encodes CASSYSGQGNNEQFF.

In this sample, this clonotype turned up a few times. This chain uses TRBV7-9 with TRBJ2-2; D perhaps matches TRBD2 (5 bases). This CDR3 spans 15 amino acids. Between the trimmed V and J ends, which lost 5 bases and 4 bases, there was a span of 14 bases. Germline V CDR1 and CDR2: SEHNR, FQNEAQ (reference sequence). In DNA form, the CDR3 reads TGTGCCAGCAGCCTGCGGACTCAAGCCACCGGGGAGCTGTTTTTT. Amino acids: CASSLRTQATGELFF.

The chain joins TRBV11-3 to TRBJ1-6, with 7 positions matching TRBD1. Germline CDR1 reads SGHNT; CDR2 reads YENEEA. The V and J ends lost 5 bases and 14 bases, in that order; junction bases with no gene match: 12. CDR3 length equals 14 residues. CDR3 bases: TGTGCCAGCAGCCAAGGAGACAGGGCCCTAACCCTCCACTTT. Translation: CASSQGDRALTLHF. Complete variable domain (other parts from reference TRBV11-3 and TRBJ1-6): EAGVVQSPRYKIIEKKQPVAFWCNPISGHNTLYWYLQNLGQGPELLIRYENEEAVDDSQLPKDRFSAERLKGVDSTLKIQPAELGDSAVYLCASSQGDRALTLHFGNGTRLTVT.

This clonotype was counted only a few times. This chain's CDR3 is CSAPSGSSYEQYF. The CDR3 DNA follows: TGCAGTGCTCCTAGCGGGAGCTCCTACGAGCAGTACTTC. V is TRBV20-1 and J is TRBJ2-7; 10 positions agree with TRBD2. V gave up 5 bases and J gave up 0 bases; unmatched junction bases: 1. This CDR3 is 13 amino acids long. From germline, CDR1 is DFQATT and CDR2 SNEGSKA (reference sequence).

This clonotype came up many times. V is TRBV11-2 and J is TRBJ2-7; 8 positions match TRBD1. The CDR3 is made up of 15 amino acids. Germline V CDR1 and CDR2: SGHAT, FQNNGV. V dropped 5 bases and J dropped 6; count of bases not matched to a gene: 12. CDR3 sequence: CASSRDRPELGEQYV. CDR3 DNA: TGTGCCAGCAGCCGGGACAGGCCGGAGTTGGGCGAGCAGTACGTC.